The 20 T cell receptor beta chains reported below all come from one sample, sequenced in a study of regulatory T cells in long-lasting Graves disease. Time point specified: newly diagnosed GD, antithyroid drugs for less than 3 months. PBMCs were the source of the RNA used for TCR sequencing. Arm-PCR with iRepertoire HTBI primers amplified the CDR3 regions for these TCR beta libraries. MiXCR was run by TCRdb on the multiplex PCR reads, yielding one entry per CDR3 protein. The sample has 540,000 or so distinct CDR3 sequences, about 14% seen once. The same specimen was also included in a second study, on T cells in Graves' hyperthyroidism and ophthalmopathy.

The input for sequencing was peripheral blood mononuclear cells (PBMCs), taken at new diagnosis, from a patient treated with antithyroid drugs. The source is a man younger than 40 with Graves disease.

This clonotype was detected many times. The chain carries TRBV20-1 and TRBJ2-7, with D perhaps given as TRBD1 or TRBD2 (6 bases each). This CDR3 region has 15 residues. Germline CDR1 DFQATT, CDR2 SNEGSKA (reference sequence). Deletions cut 1 base from V and 2 bases from J, with 15 bases between. CDR3 amino acids: CSARGLAGEAYEQYF. CDR3 bases: TGCAGTGCTAGAGGATTGGCAGGGGAGGCCTACGAGCAGTACTTC.

A few counts support this clonotype. This chain joins TRBV11-3 and TRBJ2-2, with D possibly called TRBD1 or TRBD2 (5 bases each). The CDR3 has 16 residues. Germline loops: CDR1 SGHNT, CDR2 YENEEA. The germline V and J ends were trimmed by 1 base and 1 base, with 10 bases remaining between them. This chain's CDR3 is CASSLGGPLNTGELFF. The DNA of the CDR3 is TGTGCCAGCAGCTTAGGGGGACCTCTGAACACCGGGGAGCTGTTTTTT. Drawing the rest from reference TRBV11-3 and TRBJ2-2, the complete variable domain is EAGVVQSPRYKIIEKKQPVAFWCNPISGHNTLYWYLQNLGQGPELLIRYENEEAVDDSQLPKDRFSAERLKGVDSTLKIQPAELGDSAVYLCASSLGGPLNTGELFFGEGSRLTVL.

In this sample, this clonotype turned up many times. The rearrangement joins TRBV12-3 or TRBV12-4 to TRBJ2-1, with TRBD2 matching over 7 bases. Trimming cost V 2 bases and J 7 bases; bases outside gene matches: 2. The CDR3 totals 13 residues. The CDR3 loop reads CASSLRGLNEQFF. The DNA for the CDR3 is TGTGCCAGCAGTTTAAGGGGACTAAATGAGCAGTTCTTC.

This clonotype came up many times. V is TRBV5-1 and J is TRBJ2-7; no definite D call. Trimming took off 3 bases at V and 2 bases at J, with 18 bases between the two ends. Germline V CDR1 and CDR2: SGHRS, YFSETQ. This CDR3 has 16 residues. CDR3 in amino acids: CASSWSRQLFAYEQYF. The CDR3 DNA follows: TGCGCCAGCAGCTGGTCTCGACAACTGTTTGCCTACGAGCAGTACTTC. Combining the CDR3 with reference TRBV5-1 and TRBJ2-7 gives the whole variable domain KAGVTQTPRYLIKTRGQQVTLSCSPISGHRSVSWYQQTPGQGLQFLFEYFSETQRNKGNFPGRFSGRQFSNSRSEMNVSTLELGDSALYLCASSWSRQLFAYEQYFGPGTRLTVT.

On this clonotype: At one end the junction does not follow the germline gene, possibly because of a read error. The genes are TRBV11-2 and TRBJ1-2; 8 bases line up with TRBD1. Per the germline V gene, CDR1 is SGHAT and CDR2 is FQNNGV. This CDR3 comprises 15 residues. The CDR3 region is CASSHRMGQAAGYIF. The CDR3 DNA is TGTGCCAGCAGCCACCGGATGGGACAGGCAGCGGGCTACATCTTC.

This rearrangement joins TRBV15 to TRBJ2-7; TRBD1 aligns across 11 bases. There are 16 residues in the CDR3. Germline CDR1 is LNHNV and CDR2 is YYDKDF (reference sequence). The V and J ends lost 0 bases and 2 bases, in that order; junction bases with no gene match: 3. The CDR3 DNA sequence: TGTGCCACCAGCAGAGACCGGGACAGGGGGACCTACGAGCAGTACTTC. It codes for CATSRDRDRGTYEQYF.

The V and J genes are TRBV2 and TRBJ2-7, with TRBD1 matching over 10 bases. V was pared by 3 bases and J by 0 bases, with 11 bases of the junction left unmatched. Germline loops: CDR1 SNHLY, CDR2 FYNNEI. The CDR3 is 18 amino acids. CDR3 amino acids: CASSDGTGAVAVSYEQYF. CDR3 sequence (DNA): TGTGCCAGCAGTGATGGGACAGGGGCGGTAGCGGTCTCCTACGAGCAGTACTTC.

Points on this clonotype: A read error may explain this, as a much larger clone is one base away. CDR3 loop: CASSLRTGAVYNDQFF. The CDR3 DNA reads as TGTGCCAGCAGTCTACGGACAGGGGCGGTTTACAATGATCAGTTCTTC. The V and J genes are TRBV14 and TRBJ2-1; 9 bases fit TRBD1. The CDR3 is made up of 16 amino acids. CDR1 SGHDN and CDR2 FVKESK come from the germline V gene.

A few counts support this clonotype. The rearrangement uses TRBV6-1 and TRBJ2-7; 12 bases map to TRBD1. CDR1 is MNHNS, CDR2 SASEGT, per germline. V shed 10 bases and J 9 bases; nucleotides not matched to a gene: 16. There are 15 residues in the CDR3. The CDR3 coding sequence is TGTGCCACGCTGGGACAGGGGGCTCAAATGGGTGGGCAGTACTTC. This sequence encodes CATLGQGAQMGGQYF.

The count of this clonotype is one. The V call is TRBV19, the J call TRBJ1-5; unclear D gene. V lost 6 bases and J 6 bases, leaving 12 bases between the germline ends. The CDR3 spans 13 residues. The germline V gene encodes CDR1 LNHDA and CDR2 SQIVND (reference sequence). DNA for the CDR3: TGTGCCAGTAGACCCGTTGGGAGTCAGCCCCAGCATTTT. This codes for CASRPVGSQPQHF.

In this sample, this clonotype turned up many times. The chain carries TRBV12-3 or TRBV12-4 and TRBJ2-5; the D is unclear. The CDR3 covers 13 residues. V was cut by 7 bases and J by 5 bases, with 14 bases left in between. DNA for the CDR3: TGTGCCAGCACCACCGGGTACGGGGAGACCCAGTACTTC. This encodes CASTTGYGETQYF.

This clonotype has ten or more counts. The chain is built from TRBV28 and TRBJ1-4; no firm D call. Germline V CDR1 and CDR2: MDHEN, SYDVKM. The CDR3 loop spans 13 amino acids. Trimming removed 3 bases from V and 4 bases from J, with 6 bases in between. The CDR3 here is CASSLRGNEKLFF. The CDR3 DNA follows: TGTGCCAGCAGTTTGCGTGGTAATGAAAAACTGTTTTTT.

This clonotype occurred many times. The gene calls are TRBV7-2 and TRBJ2-3; D could derive from TRBD1 or TRBD2 (5 bases each). CDR1 SGHTA and CDR2 FQGNSA come from the germline V gene. This CDR3 region has 15 residues. V was clipped by 4 bases and J by 2 bases, with 13 bases between them. In DNA, the CDR3 is TGTGCCAGCAGCTGGGGGAGACCTTACACAGATACGCAGTATTTT. It yields the protein CASSWGRPYTDTQYF.

There are many counts of this clonotype. The chain carries TRBV20-1 and TRBJ2-7; TRBD1 matches at 8 bases. The CDR3 runs to 15 residues. CDR1 is DFQATT, CDR2 SNEGSKA, per germline (reference sequence). J lost 6 bases, V lost 3 bases, and 13 bases had no gene match. CDR3 nucleotides: TGCAGTGCTAGGGACTATATGGACAGGGACAGCGAGCAGTACTTC. Its translation: CSARDYMDRDSEQYF.

In its sample, this clonotype was seen many times. The chain combines TRBV12-3 or TRBV12-4 with TRBJ2-5, with 12 bases fitting TRBD1. The CDR3 covers 15 residues. Trimming at V came to 7 bases and at J to 4 bases, leaving 7 bases not matched to a gene. DNA for the CDR3: TGTGCCAGCACCGGAGGGACAGGGGGCGCAGAGACCCAGTACTTC. This codes for CASTGGTGGAETQYF.

This clonotype was picked up many times. The chain has TRBV28 and TRBJ2-3; 7 bases are a match to TRBD1. Germline-derived CDR1 and CDR2 are MDHEN and SYDVKM. V was clipped by 1 base and J by 0 bases; unmatched bases: 13. This CDR3 is built from 19 residues. This CDR3 reads CASSLFTAPGGYSTDTQYF. For the CDR3, the DNA is TGTGCCAGCAGTTTATTTACCGCCCCAGGGGGTTATAGCACAGATACGCAGTATTTT. Full variable domain (remainder filled in from reference TRBV28 and TRBJ2-3): DVKVTQSSRYLVKRTGEKVFLECVQDMDHENMFWYRQDPGLGLRLIYFSYDVKMKEKGDIPEGYSVSREKKERFSLILESASTNQTSMYLCASSLFTAPGGYSTDTQYFGPGTRLTVL.

This clonotype was counted many times. The chain combines TRBV20-1 with TRBJ2-5, with TRBD1 matching over 8 bases. The V gene's germline CDR1 is DFQATT and CDR2 SNEGSKA (reference sequence). V shed 6 bases and J 3 bases; nucleotides not matched to a gene: 9. There are 14 residues in the CDR3. Here the CDR3 DNA reads TGCAGTGCCATACCGGACAGGGACGAAGAGACCCAGTACTTC. It codes for CSAIPDRDEETQYF.

This clonotype came up many times. The J gene is TRBJ2-5, the V gene TRBV2; the D gene could be TRBD1 or TRBD2 (5 bases each). The CDR3 has 13 residues. Trimming took off 2 bases at V and 5 bases at J, with 9 bases between the two ends. Per the germline V gene, CDR1 is SNHLY and CDR2 is FYNNEI. The CDR3 protein is CASSEQGVETQYF. In DNA, the CDR3 is TGTGCCAGCAGTGAACAGGGAGTGGAGACCCAGTACTTC.

This rearrangement joins TRBV6-2 or TRBV6-3 to TRBJ1-3, with D maybe TRBD1 (6 bases). The CDR3 length is 14 residues. V was pared by 10 bases and J by 2 bases, with 15 bases between. Germline CDR1 MNHEY, CDR2 SVGEGT. CDR3 sequence (DNA): TGTGCCACCTCCGGGACACGAGCTGGAAACACCATATATTTT. This translates into CATSGTRAGNTIYF.

This rearrangement joins TRBV24-1 to TRBJ2-1, with 12 bases that match TRBD2. Germline assignment: CDR1 KGHDR and CDR2 SFDVKD. The V segment lost 0 bases and the J segment 7 bases; nucleotides outside the gene matches: 6. The CDR3 has 17 residues. The CDR3 protein is CATSDLASGRAWNEQFF. In DNA form, the CDR3 reads TGTGCCACCAGTGATTTGGCTAGCGGGAGGGCCTGGAATGAGCAGTTCTTC.